This T cell receptor beta chain was recovered during a study of blood T cell repertoires in COVID-19. Study-level background: The United States, Italy and Spain were the sources of the acute and convalescent COVID-19 samples. T cells, B-cell-depleted T cells, or PBMCs provided the cDNA or gDNA that served as material.

Authors' processing steps: Amplification of reference gene primers provided the estimated nucleated cell counts. Assay used: immunoSEQ multiplex PCR; TCRdb lists only in-frame clones, some missing. The V and J calls and the clone size are those of that table, but D and trimming were determined from the DNA. This table has fewer than 110,000 clones, approximately 89% appearing once. The specimen sequenced was peripheral blood. The receptor was derived from a woman of 80 years or more in a cohort sampled during active COVID-19.

CDR3 coding DNA: TGTGCCAGCAGCTTGTGGGGAGGCCCCATATATTTT. Protein sequence: CASSLWGGPIYF. The chain combines TRBV5-8 with TRBJ1-3; D gene ambiguous. Germline V gene lookup returns CDR1 SGHTS and CDR2 YDEGEE. The CDR3 has 12 residues. Trimming pared 1 base from V and 11 bases from J, leaving 10 bases between.